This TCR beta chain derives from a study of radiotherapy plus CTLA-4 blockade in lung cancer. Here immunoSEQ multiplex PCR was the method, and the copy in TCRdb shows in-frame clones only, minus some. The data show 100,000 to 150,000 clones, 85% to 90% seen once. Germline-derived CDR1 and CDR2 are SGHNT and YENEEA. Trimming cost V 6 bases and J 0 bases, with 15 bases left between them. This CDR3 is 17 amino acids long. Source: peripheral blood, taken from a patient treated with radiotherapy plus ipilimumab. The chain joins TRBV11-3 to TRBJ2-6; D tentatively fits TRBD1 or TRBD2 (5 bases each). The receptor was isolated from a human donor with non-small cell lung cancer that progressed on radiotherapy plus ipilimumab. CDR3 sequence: CASSLGRRASGANVLTF. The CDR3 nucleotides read TGTGCCAGCAGTTTGGGACGAAGAGCCTCTGGGGCCAACGTCCTGACTTTC.